Below, 29 T cell receptor beta chains from the same sample are listed, as sequenced in a study of blood T cell repertoires in COVID-19. Clones were read by immunoSEQ multiplex PCR, and TCRdb kept only the in-frame ones, dropping some. The sample records around 75,000 clones, about four fifths being singletons. Sequences were obtained from peripheral blood. The receptors were gathered from a woman at least 80 years old with active or convalescent COVID-19.

V is TRBV5-6 and J is TRBJ2-5; TRBD2 is a possible D gene (6 bases). Trimming stripped 3 bases from V and 5 bases from J, with 17 bases between. Germline V gives CDR1 SGHDT, CDR2 YYEEEE. This CDR3 comprises 15 residues. CDR3 amino acids: CASSYPLRGGETQYF. The CDR3 DNA is TGTGCCAGCAGCTACCCTTTGCGGGGTGGGGAGACCCAGTACTTC. The variable domain in full, with the rest retrieved from reference TRBV5-6 and TRBJ2-5, is DAGVTQSPTHLIKTRGQQVTLRCSPKSGHDTVSWYQQALGQGPQFIFQYYEEEERQRGNFPDRFSGHQFPNYSSELNVNALLLGDSALYLCASSYPLRGGETQYFGPGTRLLVL.

The chain uses TRBV7-2 and TRBJ1-3; no firm D call. CDR1 is SGHTA and CDR2 is FQGNSA in the germline V gene. This CDR3 contains 13 residues. The germline V and J ends were trimmed by 4 bases and 4 bases, with 8 bases remaining between them. The chain's CDR3 is CASSSRTGNTIYF. The CDR3, as DNA: TGTGCCAGCAGCTCCCGCACAGGAAACACCATATATTTT.

The J gene is TRBJ1-5, the V gene TRBV10-2; TRBD1 matches at 9 bases. V was pared by 8 bases and J by 6 bases, with 14 bases of the junction left unmatched. The CDR3 sequence is 16 residues long. Germline CDR1 WSHSY, CDR2 SAAADI. CDR3 in DNA: TGCGCCAGCCGGTCCGGGACAGGGTTTCAAGGTCAGCCCCAGCATTTT. Its translation: CASRSGTGFQGQPQHF.

The chain links TRBV5-1 to TRBJ2-5; TRBD1 matches at 7 bases. Trimming took 2 bases from V and 2 from J; bases not matched to a gene: 9. The germline V gene encodes CDR1 SGHRS and CDR2 YFSETQ. This CDR3 has 16 amino acids. CDR3: CASSFSAGGEQETQYF. The CDR3 DNA follows: TGCGCCAGCAGCTTTTCGGCAGGGGGAGAACAAGAGACCCAGTACTTC. The full variable domain, with the rest looked up from reference TRBV5-1 and TRBJ2-5, is KAGVTQTPRYLIKTRGQQVTLSCSPISGHRSVSWYQQTPGQGLQFLFEYFSETQRNKGNFPGRFSGRQFSNSRSEMNVSTLELGDSALYLCASSFSAGGEQETQYFGPGTRLLVL.

The genes are TRBV4-3 and TRBJ1-6, with a weak D call TRBD1 (5 bases). The CDR3 is made up of 13 amino acids. V lost 3 bases to trimming and J lost 9 bases, with 9 bases between them. Per germline, CDR1 LGHNA and CDR2 YSLEER. The CDR3 DNA sequence: TGCGCCAGCAGCCAGATCAGGGTTTCACCCCTCCACTTT. Amino acids: CASSQIRVSPLHF.

This clone has only a few counts. The chain recombines TRBV6-6 with TRBJ1-2; D possibly corresponds to TRBD1 (5 bases). Trimming took 0 bases from V and 4 from J, leaving 12 bases between them. This CDR3 has 15 amino acids. Germline CDR1 and CDR2: MNHNY and SVGAGI (reference sequence). This chain's CDR3 is CASSYSGAPGYGYTF. CDR3 sequence (DNA): TGTGCCAGCAGTTACTCAGGGGCGCCGGGCTATGGCTACACCTTC.

This chain connects TRBV7-9 to TRBJ1-5; TRBD1 matches at 8 bases. The germline V gene encodes CDR1 SEHNR and CDR2 FQNEAQ (reference sequence). CDR3 length: 13 residues. Losses at the gene ends were 5 bases for V and 7 bases for J; bases not matched to a gene: 4. The CDR3 loop reads CASSPGGGQPQHF. CDR3 DNA sequence: TGTGCCAGCAGCCCAGGGGGCGGGCAGCCCCAGCATTTT.

This chain uses TRBV6-2 or TRBV6-3 with TRBJ1-1, with D maybe TRBD1 (5 bases). The germline gives CDR1 MNHEY, CDR2 SVGEGT. V was trimmed by 2 bases and J by 5 bases, leaving 12 bases between them. The CDR3 extends over 14 amino acids. The CDR3 DNA reads TGTGCCAGCAGTTACCAGGGCGCGGGGACTGAAGCTTTCTTT. Translated, it gives CASSYQGAGTEAFF.

The chain carries TRBV9 and TRBJ2-1; 9 bases are shared with TRBD1. The V gene end was trimmed by 0 bases and the J gene end by 8 bases; junction bases not matched to a gene: 6. CDR3 length: 15 residues. Germline V gene lookup returns CDR1 SGDLS and CDR2 YYNGEE. CDR3 bases: TGTGCCAGCAGCGTAGAGGGACAGGGCTCGTATGAGCAGTTCTTC. Translating gives CASSVEGQGSYEQFF.

This rearrangement joins TRBV27 to TRBJ2-7; possible D gene TRBD1, 6 bases. V lost 6 bases, J lost 3 bases, and 18 bases lay in between. Germline CDR1 reads MNHEY; CDR2 reads SMNVEV (reference sequence). CDR3 length: 15 amino acids. The CDR3 here is CASRGQGIPFYEQYF. The CDR3 bases are TGTGCCAGCAGGGGCCAGGGGATACCTTTCTACGAGCAGTACTTC.

The chain couples TRBV12-3 or TRBV12-4 to TRBJ1-4, with no clear D. The V end was cut by 5 bases, the J end by 3 bases, with 7 bases between. The CDR3 consists of 13 residues. CDR3: CASSRQANEKLFF. Here the CDR3 DNA reads TGTGCCAGCAGTCGGCAGGCTAATGAAAAACTGTTTTTT.

The J gene is TRBJ1-6, the V gene TRBV4-3, with TRBD1 identical over 8 bases. This CDR3 is 19 amino acids long. With V trimmed by 0 bases and J by 9 bases, 16 bases remained unmatched. Germline V gene data show CDR1 as LGHNA and CDR2 as YSLEER. CDR3: CASSQEGYGQGYLSSPLHF. Here the CDR3 DNA reads TGCGCCAGCAGCCAAGAAGGTTACGGACAGGGATACCTCTCTTCACCCCTCCACTTT.

The V call is TRBV6-2 or TRBV6-3, the J call TRBJ1-5; tentative D call: TRBD1 (6 bases). The CDR3 is made up of 14 amino acids. Germline CDR1 is MNHEY and CDR2 is SVGEGT. Trimming pared 3 bases from V and 6 bases from J, leaving 12 bases between. The CDR3 reads CASSYSQGAQPQHF. In DNA, the CDR3 is TGTGCCAGCAGTTATTCACAGGGAGCTCAGCCCCAGCATTTT.

The chain has TRBV29-1 and TRBJ2-3; TRBD2 is a possible D gene (6 bases). CDR3 length: 14 residues. Trimming removed 2 bases from V and 2 bases from J, with 11 bases in between. Germline V gene data show CDR1 as SQVTM and CDR2 as ANQGSEA. This CDR3 is CSVEPLADTDTQYF. The CDR3 bases are TGCAGCGTTGAACCACTAGCCGACACAGATACGCAGTATTTT.

This clone was seen a handful of times. The genes are TRBV14 and TRBJ2-3; TRBD2 agrees at 9 bases. CDR1 and CDR2 from the germline V gene are SGHDN and FVKESK. CDR3 length: 15 residues. Trimming at V came to 1 base and at J to 8 bases, leaving 7 bases not matched to a gene. The CDR3 is CASSQVAGGPLTQYF. CDR3 DNA: TGTGCCAGCAGCCAAGTCGCGGGAGGGCCTCTTACGCAGTATTTT.

V is TRBV5-6 and J is TRBJ1-3, with 9 bases fitting TRBD1. Germline V CDR1 and CDR2: SGHDT, YYEEEE. V was clipped by 6 bases and J by 0 bases; unmatched bases: 13. The CDR3 sequence is 18 residues long. The CDR3 region is CASTSGQGPYSSGNTIYF. As DNA, the CDR3 is TGTGCCAGCACCTCGGGACAGGGACCATATAGCTCTGGAAACACCATATATTTT. The full variable domain, its missing parts supplied by reference TRBV5-6 and TRBJ1-3, is DAGVTQSPTHLIKTRGQQVTLRCSPKSGHDTVSWYQQALGQGPQFIFQYYEEEERQRGNFPDRFSGHQFPNYSSELNVNALLLGDSALYLCASTSGQGPYSSGNTIYFGEGSWLTVV.

The rearrangement joins TRBV11-2 to TRBJ2-6, with D unresolved. Germline V gene sequence: CDR1 SGHAT, CDR2 FQNNGV. The V end lost 0 bases, the J end lost 0 bases, and 18 bases lay between the germline ends. The CDR3 length is 20 residues. The CDR3 protein is CASSLDPVSSTTSGANVLTF. The DNA for the CDR3 is TGTGCCAGCAGCTTAGATCCTGTTAGTTCTACCACCTCTGGGGCCAACGTCCTGACTTTC.

The rearrangement uses TRBV9 and TRBJ2-1; the match to TRBD2 covers 10 bases. V was clipped by 3 bases and J by 6 bases; unmatched bases: 6. The CDR3 covers 15 residues. CDR1 and CDR2 from the germline V gene are SGDLS and YYNGEE. For the CDR3, the DNA is TGTGCCAGCAGCGCCAGCGGGAGGGCCCGCAATGAGCAGTTCTTC. It encodes CASSASGRARNEQFF.

The chain joins TRBV18 to TRBJ1-2, with 11 bases matching TRBD1. Per germline, CDR1 KGHSH and CDR2 LQKENI. CDR3 length equals 15 residues. V shed 3 bases, J shed 7 bases, and the junction held 7 bases outside the gene matches. CDR3 nucleotide sequence: TGTGCCAGCTCACCGCTCGGACAGGGGGCTTTTGGCTACACCTTC. Residues: CASSPLGQGAFGYTF.

V usage is TRBV18 and J usage is TRBJ1-2, with 8 bases matching TRBD1. The CDR3 covers 14 residues. CDR1 is KGHSH, CDR2 LQKENI, per germline. The V segment lost 10 bases and the J segment 7 bases; nucleotides outside the gene matches: 14. CDR3 residues: CATHPPGGGGGYTF. CDR3 nucleotides: TGTGCCACGCACCCCCCAGGGGGCGGCGGTGGCTACACCTTC.

The chain carries TRBV18 and TRBJ2-1; a possible D gene is TRBD2 (5 bases). Germline lookup yields CDR1 KGHSH and CDR2 LQKENI. The V and J ends lost 0 bases and 8 bases respectively, with 14 bases between them. There are 15 residues in the CDR3. This chain's CDR3 is CASSPPYGIQDEQFF. The CDR3 DNA follows: TGTGCCAGCTCACCACCGTACGGGATACAAGATGAGCAGTTCTTC.

V usage is TRBV18 and J usage is TRBJ2-3, with TRBD1 matching over 7 bases. Trimming removed 2 bases from V and 1 base from J; junction bases left unmatched: 3. CDR3 length: 15 amino acids. CDR1 and CDR2 from the germline V gene are KGHSH and LQKENI. CDR3 bases: TGTGCCAGCTCACCATCAGGGGGACGCACAGATACGCAGTATTTT. Amino acid sequence: CASSPSGGRTDTQYF. Looking up the rest from reference TRBV18 and TRBJ2-3 gives the full variable domain: NAGVMQNPRHLVRRRGQEARLRCSPMKGHSHVYWYRQLPEEGLKFMVYLQKENIIDESGMPKERFSAEFPKEGPSILRIQQVVRGDSAAYFCASSPSGGRTDTQYFGPGTRLTVL.

The V and J genes are TRBV7-2 and TRBJ1-5; TRBD1 might be the D (6 bases). The CDR3 has 15 amino acids. Per the germline V gene, CDR1 is SGHTA and CDR2 is FQGNSA. Between the trimmed V and J ends, which lost 1 base and 7 bases, there was a span of 14 bases. CDR3 residues: CASSLDRGAGQPQHF. The CDR3 DNA reads as TGTGCCAGCAGCTTAGATCGGGGGGCGGGACAGCCCCAGCATTTT. Supplemented by reference TRBV7-2 and TRBJ1-5, the full variable domain reads GAGVSQSPSNKVTEKGKDVELRCDPISGHTALYWYRQSLGQGLEFLIYFQGNSAPDKSGLPSDRFSAERTGGSVSTLTIQRTQQEDSAVYLCASSLDRGAGQPQHFGDGTRLSIL.

The rearrangement uses TRBV19 and TRBJ2-1, with D unclear. Trimming left V 6 bases short and J 15 bases short, with 27 bases between. CDR3 length: 15 residues. Germline V lookup: CDR1 LNHDA, CDR2 SQIVND (reference sequence). The CDR3 region is CASRKVGVGRYERFF. The DNA of the CDR3 is TGTGCCAGTAGGAAAGTTGGCGTGGGCCGCTACGAACGGTTCTTC.

This sequence joins TRBV19 and TRBJ1-6, with 11 bases that match TRBD1. The junction had 2 bases not matched to a gene; V was cut back by 4 bases and J by 6 bases. Germline V gene data show CDR1 as LNHDA and CDR2 as SQIVND (reference sequence). The CDR3 has 15 amino acids. The CDR3 DNA sequence: TGTGCCAGTAGTACCGGGACAGGGGGTAATTCACCCCTCCACTTT. This translates into CASSTGTGGNSPLHF.

The chain joins TRBV3-1 (or the pseudogene TRBV3-2) to TRBJ1-2; the D gene is possibly TRBD1 (6 bases). This CDR3 has 14 residues. Trimming stripped 0 bases from V and 8 bases from J, with 13 bases between. From germline, CDR1 is LGHDT and CDR2 YNNKEL (reference sequence). CDR3 amino acids: CASSQEWGTRGYTF. CDR3 bases: TGTGCCAGCAGCCAAGAGTGGGGGACACGAGGCTACACCTTC.

This sequence joins TRBV5-1 and TRBJ2-1; 11 bases line up with TRBD1. Germline loops: CDR1 SGHRS, CDR2 YFSETQ. CDR3 size: 16 residues. Trimming removed 2 bases from V and 4 bases from J; junction bases left unmatched: 5. This CDR3 reads CASSFYRDRGYNEQFF. CDR3 DNA: TGCGCCAGCAGCTTCTACCGGGACAGGGGGTACAATGAGCAGTTCTTC.

The chain employs TRBV10-2 and TRBJ1-1; a weak D match, TRBD1 (6 bases). The CDR3 contains 16 residues. Germline CDR1 and CDR2: WSHSY and SAAADI. Trimming stripped 6 bases from V and 1 base from J, with 18 bases between. CDR3 protein: CASSKPRGYTNTEAFF. The CDR3 region has the DNA TGCGCCAGCAGCAAGCCCAGGGGTTACACGAACACTGAAGCTTTCTTT.

V gene TRBV27 combines with J gene TRBJ2-6; tentatively, D is TRBD1 (5 bases). Looked up from germline, CDR1 is MNHEY and CDR2 is SMNVEV (reference sequence). The CDR3 runs to 18 residues. Trimming cost V 8 bases and J 2 bases, with 22 bases left between them. CDR3: CASSTPRQGMTGANVLTF. The DNA of the CDR3 is TGTGCCAGCTCCACCCCCAGGCAGGGTATGACTGGGGCCAACGTCCTGACTTTC.